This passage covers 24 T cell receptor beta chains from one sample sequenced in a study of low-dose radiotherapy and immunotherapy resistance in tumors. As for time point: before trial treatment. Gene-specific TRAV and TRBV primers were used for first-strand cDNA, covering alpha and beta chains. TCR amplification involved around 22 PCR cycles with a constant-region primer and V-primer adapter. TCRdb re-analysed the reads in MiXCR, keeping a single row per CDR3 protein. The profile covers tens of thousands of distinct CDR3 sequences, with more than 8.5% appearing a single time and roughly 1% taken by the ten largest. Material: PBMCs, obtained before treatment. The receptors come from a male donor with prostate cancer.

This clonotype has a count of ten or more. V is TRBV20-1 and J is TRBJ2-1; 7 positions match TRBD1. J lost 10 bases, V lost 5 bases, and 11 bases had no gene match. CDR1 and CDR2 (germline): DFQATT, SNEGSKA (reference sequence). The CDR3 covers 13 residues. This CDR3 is CSAGETGLNEQFF. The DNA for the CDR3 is TGCAGTGCTGGGGAGACAGGGCTCAACGAGCAGTTCTTC.

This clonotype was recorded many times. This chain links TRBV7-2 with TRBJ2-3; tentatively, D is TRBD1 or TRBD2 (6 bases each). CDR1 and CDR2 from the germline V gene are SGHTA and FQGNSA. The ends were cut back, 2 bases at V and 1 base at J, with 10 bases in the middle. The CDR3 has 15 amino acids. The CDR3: CASSLWGAGTDTQYF. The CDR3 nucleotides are TGTGCCAGCAGCTTATGGGGGGCGGGCACAGATACGCAGTATTTT.

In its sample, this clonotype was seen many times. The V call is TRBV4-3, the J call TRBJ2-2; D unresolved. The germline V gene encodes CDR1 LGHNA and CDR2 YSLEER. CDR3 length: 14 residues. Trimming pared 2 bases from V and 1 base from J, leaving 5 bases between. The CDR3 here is CASSQFMNTGELFF. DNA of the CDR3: TGCGCCAGCAGCCAATTCATGAACACCGGGGAGCTGTTTTTT.

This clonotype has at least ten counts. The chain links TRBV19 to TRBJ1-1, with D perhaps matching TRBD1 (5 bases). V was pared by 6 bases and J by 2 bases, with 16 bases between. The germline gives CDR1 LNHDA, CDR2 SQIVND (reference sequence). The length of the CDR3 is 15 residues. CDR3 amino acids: CASRPGRGRNTEAFF. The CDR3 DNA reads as TGTGCCAGTAGACCCGGACGGGGGAGAAACACTGAAGCTTTCTTT.

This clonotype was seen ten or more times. The CDR3 coding sequence is TGTGCCAGCAGTTCGGAGGGCCGAGATAATGAGCAGTTCTTC. This sequence encodes CASSSEGRDNEQFF. The chain employs TRBV28 and TRBJ2-1; tentatively, D is TRBD2 (6 bases). V lost 4 bases, J lost 7 bases, and 14 bases lay in between. This CDR3 is 14 amino acids long. Germline V gene sequence: CDR1 MDHEN, CDR2 SYDVKM.

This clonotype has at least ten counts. The CDR3 region is CASSTRTGPPNEQFF. DNA of the CDR3: TGTGCCAGCAGCACCCGGACAGGTCCCCCGAATGAGCAGTTCTTC. The rearrangement uses TRBV7-2 and TRBJ2-1, with 7 bases fitting TRBD1. The CDR3 is made up of 15 amino acids. V lost 5 bases and J lost 7; bases outside the gene matches: 11. Germline assignment: CDR1 SGHTA and CDR2 FQGNSA.

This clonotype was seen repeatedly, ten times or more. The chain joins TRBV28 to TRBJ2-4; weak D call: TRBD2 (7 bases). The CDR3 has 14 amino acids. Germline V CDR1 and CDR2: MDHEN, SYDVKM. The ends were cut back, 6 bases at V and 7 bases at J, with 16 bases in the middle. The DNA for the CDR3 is TGTGCCAGCAGCCTAGGGGGGGCGAGGAACATTCAGTACTTC. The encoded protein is CASSLGGARNIQYF.

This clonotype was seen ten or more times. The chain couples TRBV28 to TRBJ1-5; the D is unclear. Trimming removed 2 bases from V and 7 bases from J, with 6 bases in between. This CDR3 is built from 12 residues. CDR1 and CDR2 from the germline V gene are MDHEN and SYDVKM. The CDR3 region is CASSLMSQPQHF. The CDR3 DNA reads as TGTGCCAGCAGTTTAATGTCCCAGCCCCAGCATTTT.

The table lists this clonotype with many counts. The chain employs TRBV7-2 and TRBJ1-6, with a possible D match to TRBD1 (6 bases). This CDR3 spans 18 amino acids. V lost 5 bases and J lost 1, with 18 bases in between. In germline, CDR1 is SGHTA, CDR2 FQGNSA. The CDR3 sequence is CASSGQPGQESYNSPLHF. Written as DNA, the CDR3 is TGTGCCAGCAGCGGACAGCCGGGGCAGGAATCCTATAATTCACCCCTCCACTTT.

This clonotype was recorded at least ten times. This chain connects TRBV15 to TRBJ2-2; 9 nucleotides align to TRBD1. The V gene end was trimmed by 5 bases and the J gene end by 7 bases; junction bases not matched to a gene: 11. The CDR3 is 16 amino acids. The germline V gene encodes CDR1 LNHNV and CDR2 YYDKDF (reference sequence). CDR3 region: CATSPGTGRLGGELFF. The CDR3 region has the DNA TGTGCCACCAGCCCGGGGACAGGGAGGTTGGGCGGGGAGCTGTTTTTT.

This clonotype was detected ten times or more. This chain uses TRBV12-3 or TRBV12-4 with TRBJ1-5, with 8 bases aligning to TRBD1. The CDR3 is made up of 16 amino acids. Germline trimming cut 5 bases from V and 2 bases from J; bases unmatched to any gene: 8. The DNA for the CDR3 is TGTGCCAGCAGTCCAGGGGGCCTCCCCGGCAATCAGCCCCAGCATTTT. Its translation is CASSPGGLPGNQPQHF.

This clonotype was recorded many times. CDR3 coding DNA: TGCGCCAGCACCGAGCGGAGGGGAAGCTCCTACAATGAGCAGTTCTTC. This sequence encodes CASTERRGSSYNEQFF. The chain couples TRBV5-1 to TRBJ2-1; TRBD2 might be the D (6 bases). There are 16 residues in the CDR3. V lost 6 bases, J lost 0 bases, and 16 bases lay in between. The germline gives CDR1 SGHRS, CDR2 YFSETQ.

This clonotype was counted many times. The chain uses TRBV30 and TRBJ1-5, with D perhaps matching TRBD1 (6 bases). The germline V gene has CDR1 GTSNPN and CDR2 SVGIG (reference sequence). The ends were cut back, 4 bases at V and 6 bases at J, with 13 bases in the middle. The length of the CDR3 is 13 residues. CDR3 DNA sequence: TGTGCCTGGAACAGGGAGCGCAGTCAGCCCCAGCATTTT. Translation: CAWNRERSQPQHF.

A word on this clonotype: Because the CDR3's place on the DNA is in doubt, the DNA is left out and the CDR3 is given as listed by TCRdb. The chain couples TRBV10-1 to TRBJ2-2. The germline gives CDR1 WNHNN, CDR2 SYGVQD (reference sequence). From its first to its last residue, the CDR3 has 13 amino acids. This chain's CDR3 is CASICEHRGAVFF.

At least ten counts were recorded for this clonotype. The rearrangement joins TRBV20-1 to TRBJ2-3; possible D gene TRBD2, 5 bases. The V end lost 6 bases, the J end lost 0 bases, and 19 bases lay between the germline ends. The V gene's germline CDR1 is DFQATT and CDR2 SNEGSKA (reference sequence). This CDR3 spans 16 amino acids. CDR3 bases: TGCAGTGCCCAAAGACCGGGGTGGGCTAGCACAGATACGCAGTATTTT. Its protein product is CSAQRPGWASTDTQYF.

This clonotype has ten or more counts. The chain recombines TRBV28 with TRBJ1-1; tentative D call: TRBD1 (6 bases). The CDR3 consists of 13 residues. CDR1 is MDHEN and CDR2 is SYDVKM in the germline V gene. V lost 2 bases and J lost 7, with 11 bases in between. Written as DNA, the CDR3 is TGTGCCAGCAGTTTAAGGGGGATCAATGAAGCTTTCTTT. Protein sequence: CASSLRGINEAFF.

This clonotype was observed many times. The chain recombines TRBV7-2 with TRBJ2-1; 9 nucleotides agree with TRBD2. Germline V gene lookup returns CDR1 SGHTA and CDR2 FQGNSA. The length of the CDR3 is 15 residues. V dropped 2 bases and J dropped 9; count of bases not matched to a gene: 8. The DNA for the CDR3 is TGTGCCAGCAGCTTAAGGGGTAGCGGGAGCATTGAGCAGTTCTTC. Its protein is CASSLRGSGSIEQFF. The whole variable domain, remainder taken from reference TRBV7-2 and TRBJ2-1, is GAGVSQSPSNKVTEKGKDVELRCDPISGHTALYWYRQSLGQGLEFLIYFQGNSAPDKSGLPSDRFSAERTGGSVSTLTIQRTQQEDSAVYLCASSLRGSGSIEQFFGPGTRLTVL.

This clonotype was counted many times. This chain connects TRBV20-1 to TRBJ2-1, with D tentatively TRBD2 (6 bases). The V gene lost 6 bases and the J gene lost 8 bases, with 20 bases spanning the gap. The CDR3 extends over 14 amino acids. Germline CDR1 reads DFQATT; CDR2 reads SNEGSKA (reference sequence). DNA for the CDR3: TGCAGTGCCGAGACAGAGCCTACGGGAGATGAGCAGTTCTTC. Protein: CSAETEPTGDEQFF.

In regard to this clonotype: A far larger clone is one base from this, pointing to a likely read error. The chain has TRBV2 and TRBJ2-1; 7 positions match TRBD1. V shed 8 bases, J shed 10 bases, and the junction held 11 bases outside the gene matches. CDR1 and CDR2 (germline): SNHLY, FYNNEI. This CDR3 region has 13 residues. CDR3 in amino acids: CASGTGQTYEQFF. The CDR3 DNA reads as TGTGCCAGCGGGACGGGACAGACGTACGAGCAGTTCTTC.

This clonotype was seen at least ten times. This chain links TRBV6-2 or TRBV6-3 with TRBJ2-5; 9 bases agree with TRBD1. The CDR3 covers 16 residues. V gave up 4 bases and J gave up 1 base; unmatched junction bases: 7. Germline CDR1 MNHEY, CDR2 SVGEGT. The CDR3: CASSSPGQGFQETQYF. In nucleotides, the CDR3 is TGTGCCAGCAGTTCACCGGGACAGGGATTCCAAGAGACCCAGTACTTC.

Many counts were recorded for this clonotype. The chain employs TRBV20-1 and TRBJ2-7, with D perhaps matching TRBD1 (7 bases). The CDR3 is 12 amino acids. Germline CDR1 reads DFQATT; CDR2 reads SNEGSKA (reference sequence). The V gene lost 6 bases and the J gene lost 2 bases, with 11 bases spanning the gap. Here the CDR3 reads CSAAGQPYEQYF. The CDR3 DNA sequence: TGCAGTGCCGCGGGACAGCCCTACGAGCAGTACTTC.

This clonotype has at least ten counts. The CDR3 loop reads CASSPGQGARAYEQYF. CDR3 DNA sequence: TGCGCCAGCAGCCCCGGACAGGGGGCGAGAGCCTACGAGCAGTACTTC. V usage is TRBV4-1 and J usage is TRBJ2-7, with 11 positions matching TRBD1. Germline V gene data show CDR1 as MGHRA and CDR2 as YSYEKL. This CDR3 is built from 16 residues. V lost 4 bases, J lost 2 bases, and 7 bases stayed unmatched.

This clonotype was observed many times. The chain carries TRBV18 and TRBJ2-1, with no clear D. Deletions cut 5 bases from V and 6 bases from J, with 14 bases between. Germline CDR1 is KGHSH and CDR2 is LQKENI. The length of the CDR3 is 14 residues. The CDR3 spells CASSDKSWSNEQFF. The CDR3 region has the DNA TGTGCCAGCTCAGACAAGAGTTGGAGCAATGAGCAGTTCTTC.

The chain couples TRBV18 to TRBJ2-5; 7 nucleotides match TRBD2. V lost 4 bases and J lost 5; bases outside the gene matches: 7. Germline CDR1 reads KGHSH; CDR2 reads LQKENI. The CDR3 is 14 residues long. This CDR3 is CASSLSAGRETQYF. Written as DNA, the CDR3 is TGTGCCAGCTCACTCTCAGCGGGAAGGGAGACCCAGTACTTC.